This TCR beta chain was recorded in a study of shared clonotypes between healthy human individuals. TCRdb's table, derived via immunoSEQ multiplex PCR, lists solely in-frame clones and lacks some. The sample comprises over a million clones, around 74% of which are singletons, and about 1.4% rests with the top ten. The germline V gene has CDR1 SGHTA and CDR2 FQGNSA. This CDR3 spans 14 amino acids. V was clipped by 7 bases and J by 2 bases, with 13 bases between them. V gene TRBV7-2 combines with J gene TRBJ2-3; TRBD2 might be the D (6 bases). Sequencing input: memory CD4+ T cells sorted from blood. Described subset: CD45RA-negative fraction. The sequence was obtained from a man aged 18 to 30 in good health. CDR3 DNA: TGTGCCAGCACCCCCCGGACTAACACAGATACGCAGTATTTT. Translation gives CASTPRTNTDTQYF.